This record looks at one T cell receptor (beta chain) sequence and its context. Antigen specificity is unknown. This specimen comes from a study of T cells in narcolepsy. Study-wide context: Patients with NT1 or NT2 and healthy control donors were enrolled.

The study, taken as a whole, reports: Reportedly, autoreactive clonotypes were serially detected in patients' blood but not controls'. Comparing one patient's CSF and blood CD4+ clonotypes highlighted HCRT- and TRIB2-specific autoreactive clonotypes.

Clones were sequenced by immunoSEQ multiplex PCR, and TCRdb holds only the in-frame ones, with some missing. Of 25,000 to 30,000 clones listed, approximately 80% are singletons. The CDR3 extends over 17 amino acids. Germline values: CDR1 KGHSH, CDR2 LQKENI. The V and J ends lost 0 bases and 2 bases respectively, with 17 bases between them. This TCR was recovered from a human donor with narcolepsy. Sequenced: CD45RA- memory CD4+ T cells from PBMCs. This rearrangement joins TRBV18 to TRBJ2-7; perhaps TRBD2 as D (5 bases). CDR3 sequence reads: CASSPPLGTGNTYEQYF. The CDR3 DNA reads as TGTGCCAGCTCACCACCTCTCGGTACCGGGAACACCTACGAGCAGTACTTC.